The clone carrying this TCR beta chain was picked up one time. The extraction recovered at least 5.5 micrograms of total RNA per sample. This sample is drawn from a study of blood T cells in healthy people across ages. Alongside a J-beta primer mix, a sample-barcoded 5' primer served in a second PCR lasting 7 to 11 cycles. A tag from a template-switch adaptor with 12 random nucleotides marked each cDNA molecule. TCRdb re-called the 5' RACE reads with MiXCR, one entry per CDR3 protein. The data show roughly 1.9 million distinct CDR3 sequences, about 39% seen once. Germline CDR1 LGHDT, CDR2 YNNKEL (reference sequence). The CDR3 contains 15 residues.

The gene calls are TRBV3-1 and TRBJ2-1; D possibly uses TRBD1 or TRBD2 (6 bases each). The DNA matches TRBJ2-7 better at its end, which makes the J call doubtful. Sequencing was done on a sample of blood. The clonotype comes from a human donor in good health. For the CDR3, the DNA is TGTGCCAGCAGCCAGGAAGGGGGGCCCTACAATGAGCAGTACTTC. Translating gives CASSQEGGPYNEQYF.